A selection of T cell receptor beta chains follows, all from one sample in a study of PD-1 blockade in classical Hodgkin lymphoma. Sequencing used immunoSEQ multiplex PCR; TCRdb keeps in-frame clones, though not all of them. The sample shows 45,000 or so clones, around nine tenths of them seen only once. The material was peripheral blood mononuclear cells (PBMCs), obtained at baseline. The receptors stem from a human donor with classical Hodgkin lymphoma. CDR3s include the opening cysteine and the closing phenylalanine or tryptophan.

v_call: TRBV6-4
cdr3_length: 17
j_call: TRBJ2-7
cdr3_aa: CASSSPFGGGRVLEQYF

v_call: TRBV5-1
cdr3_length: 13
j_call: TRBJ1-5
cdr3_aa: CASALGGDQPQHF

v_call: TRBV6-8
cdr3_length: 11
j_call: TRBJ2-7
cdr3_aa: CASTRTYEQYF

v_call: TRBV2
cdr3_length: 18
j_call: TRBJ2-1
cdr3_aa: CASSASWESGGRYNEQFF

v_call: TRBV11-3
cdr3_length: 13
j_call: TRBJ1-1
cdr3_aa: CASSLRGNTEAFF

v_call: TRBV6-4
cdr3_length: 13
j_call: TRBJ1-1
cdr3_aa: CARRDSMNTEAFF

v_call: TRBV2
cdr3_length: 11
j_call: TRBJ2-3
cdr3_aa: CASSRTDTQYF

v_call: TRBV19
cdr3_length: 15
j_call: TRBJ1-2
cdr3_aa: CASTIEHRTHYGYTF

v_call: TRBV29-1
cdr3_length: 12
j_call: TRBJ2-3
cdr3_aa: CSVGLAGDTQYF

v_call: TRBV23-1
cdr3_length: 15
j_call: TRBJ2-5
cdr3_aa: CASSQIRDREETQYF

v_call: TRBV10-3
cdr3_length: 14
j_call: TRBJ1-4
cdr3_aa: CAISDSRSREKLFF

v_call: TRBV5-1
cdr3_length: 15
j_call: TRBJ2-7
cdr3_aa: CASSSLTGTGNEQYF

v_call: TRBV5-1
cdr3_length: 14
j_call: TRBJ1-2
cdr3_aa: CASSFDMPNYGYTF

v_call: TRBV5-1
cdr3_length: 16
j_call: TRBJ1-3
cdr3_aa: CASSLVGQGTGNTIYF

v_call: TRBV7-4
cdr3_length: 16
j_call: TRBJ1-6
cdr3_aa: CASSSQGATYNSPLHF

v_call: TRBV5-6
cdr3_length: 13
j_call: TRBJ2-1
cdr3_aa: CASSLSNYNEQFF

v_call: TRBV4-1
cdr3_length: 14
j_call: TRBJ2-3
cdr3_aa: CASRLTLGTDTQYF

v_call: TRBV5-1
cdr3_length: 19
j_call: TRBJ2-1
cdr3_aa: CASSLGQGEGGSSYNEQFF

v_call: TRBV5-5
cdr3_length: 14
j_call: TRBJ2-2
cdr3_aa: CASSFPAGAGELFF

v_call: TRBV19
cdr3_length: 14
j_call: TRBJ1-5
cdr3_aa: CASSMGQLGQPQHF

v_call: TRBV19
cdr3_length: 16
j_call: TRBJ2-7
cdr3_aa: CASRKADRPPLPEQYF

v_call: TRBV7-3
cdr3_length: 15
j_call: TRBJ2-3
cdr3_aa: CASSLGGHSTDTQYF

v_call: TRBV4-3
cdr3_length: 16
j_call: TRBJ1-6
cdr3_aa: CASSQEGKGGNSPLHF

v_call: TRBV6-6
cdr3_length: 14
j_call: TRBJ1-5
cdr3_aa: CASSYGGGDQPQHF

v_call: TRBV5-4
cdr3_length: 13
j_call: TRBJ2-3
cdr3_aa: CASSWDSTDTQYF